Shown below are 7 T cell receptor beta chains from a single sample sequenced in a study of early T cells in non-severe SARS-CoV-2 infection. Via MiXCR, TCRdb re-called the 5' RACE reads, giving one row per CDR3 protein. The sample contains more than 90,000 distinct CDR3 sequences, over 10% of which appear only once. The source material was whole blood. Receptors were obtained from an adult who was a healthcare worker with PCR-confirmed SARS-CoV-2 infection or an uninfected control (not recorded which).

This clonotype was seen repeatedly, ten times or more. The chain uses TRBV20-1 and TRBJ1-5, with D possibly TRBD1 on 5 matching bases. The germline V and J ends were trimmed by 6 bases and 5 bases, with 14 bases remaining between them. Germline V gives CDR1 DFQATT, CDR2 SNEGSKA (reference sequence). The CDR3 is 13 residues long. Here the CDR3 reads CSAGGVRDQPQHF. The DNA for the CDR3 is TGCAGTGCCGGGGGGGTTCGGGATCAGCCCCAGCATTTT.

The sample holds a few counts of this clonotype. V gene TRBV7-6 combines with J gene TRBJ2-7; D not certain. CDR1 and CDR2 from the germline V gene are SGHVS and FNYEAQ. V was cut by 2 bases and J by 6 bases, with 11 bases left in between. This CDR3 is built from 13 residues. For the CDR3, the DNA is TGTGCCAGCAGCTTATTGGGATTCGGCGAGCAGTACTTC. Translation gives CASSLLGFGEQYF.

Only a few counts were recorded for this clonotype. CDR3 coding DNA: TGTGCCAGCAGTGAACGCCGGAACACCGGGGAGCTGTTTTTT. This gives the protein CASSERRNTGELFF. The V and J genes are TRBV2 and TRBJ2-2; D is ambiguous. The V gene lost 2 bases and the J gene lost 1 base, with 5 bases spanning the gap. This CDR3 is built from 14 residues. Per germline, CDR1 SNHLY and CDR2 FYNNEI.

In this sample, this clonotype turned up many times. The genes are TRBV28 and TRBJ1-2, with no clear D. This CDR3 has 13 residues. Germline V lookup: CDR1 MDHEN, CDR2 SYDVKM. V shed 5 bases and J shed 4 bases, with 11 bases lying between them. CDR3 DNA sequence: TGTGCCAGCAGTGCTCCGGGAGCCTATGGCTACACCTTC. It yields the protein CASSAPGAYGYTF.

Here the CDR3 DNA reads TGTGCCAGCAGCAACTCGGGACTCTCCGCCGGGGAGCTGTTTTTT. Translation: CASSNSGLSAGELFF. The chain recombines TRBV12-3 or TRBV12-4 with TRBJ2-2; D perhaps matches TRBD2 (6 bases). The CDR3 runs 15 residues. V lost 6 bases and J lost 6, with 17 bases in between.

Ten or more counts support this clonotype. The rearrangement links TRBV7-8 to TRBJ2-3; 8 bases match TRBD2. This CDR3 has 16 residues. Germline V gene sequence: CDR1 SGHVS, CDR2 FQNEAQ. Germline trimming cut 2 bases from V and 4 bases from J; bases unmatched to any gene: 8. The CDR3 DNA sequence: TGTGCCAGCAGCTTAATAGCGGGGCGTAACGCAGATACGCAGTATTTT. Encoded protein: CASSLIAGRNADTQYF. Combining the CDR3 with reference TRBV7-8 and TRBJ2-3 gives the whole variable domain GAGVSQSPRYKVAKRGQDVALRCDPISGHVSLFWYQQALGQGPEFLTYFQNEAQLDKSGLPSDRFFAERPEGSVSTLKIQRTQQEDSAVYLCASSLIAGRNADTQYFGPGTRLTVL.

This clonotype turned up a few times. The V gene is TRBV4-1, the J gene TRBJ2-1, with D hard to call. The V end lost 0 bases, the J end lost 8 bases, and 8 bases lay between the germline ends. Per germline, CDR1 MGHRA and CDR2 YSYEKL. The CDR3 runs 13 residues. In DNA, the CDR3 is TGCGCCAGCAGCCAAGATGGGTGGGATGAGCAGTTCTTC. This encodes CASSQDGWDEQFF.